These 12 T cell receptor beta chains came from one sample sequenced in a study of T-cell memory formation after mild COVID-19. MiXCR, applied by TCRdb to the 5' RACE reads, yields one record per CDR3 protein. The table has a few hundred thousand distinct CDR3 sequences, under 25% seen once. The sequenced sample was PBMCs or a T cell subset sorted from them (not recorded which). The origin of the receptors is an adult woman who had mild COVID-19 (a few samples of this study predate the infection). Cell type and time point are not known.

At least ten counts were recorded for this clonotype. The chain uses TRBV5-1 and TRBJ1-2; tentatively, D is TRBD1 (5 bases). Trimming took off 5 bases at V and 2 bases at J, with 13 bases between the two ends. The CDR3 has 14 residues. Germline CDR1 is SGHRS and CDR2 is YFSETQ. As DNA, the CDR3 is TGCGCCAGCAGAGACGTCCAGGGAAACTATGGCTACACCTTC. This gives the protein CASRDVQGNYGYTF.

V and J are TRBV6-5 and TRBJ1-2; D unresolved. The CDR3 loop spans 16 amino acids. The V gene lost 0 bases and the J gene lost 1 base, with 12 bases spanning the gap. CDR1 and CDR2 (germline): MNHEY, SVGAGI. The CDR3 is CASSYSILADNYGYTF. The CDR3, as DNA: TGTGCCAGCAGTTACTCGATATTGGCAGATAACTATGGCTACACCTTC.

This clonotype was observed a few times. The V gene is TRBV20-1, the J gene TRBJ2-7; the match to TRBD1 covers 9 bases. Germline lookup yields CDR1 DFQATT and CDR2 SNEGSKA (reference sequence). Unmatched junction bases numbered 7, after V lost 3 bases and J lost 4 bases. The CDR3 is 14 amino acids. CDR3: CSASTGTGSYEQYF. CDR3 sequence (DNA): TGCAGTGCTAGTACGGGGACAGGGTCATACGAGCAGTACTTC.

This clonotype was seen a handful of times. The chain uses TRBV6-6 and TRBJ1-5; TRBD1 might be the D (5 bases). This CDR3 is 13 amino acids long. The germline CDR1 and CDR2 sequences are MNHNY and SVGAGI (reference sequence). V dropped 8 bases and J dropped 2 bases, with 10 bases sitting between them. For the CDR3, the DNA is TGTGCCAGCGAGAGGGACGGCAATCAGCCCCAGCATTTT. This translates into CASERDGNQPQHF.

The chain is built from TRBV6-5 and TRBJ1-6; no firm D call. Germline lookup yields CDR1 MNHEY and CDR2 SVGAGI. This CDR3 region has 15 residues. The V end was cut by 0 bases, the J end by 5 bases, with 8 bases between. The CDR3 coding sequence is TGTGCCAGCAGTTACTCGACGGAAAATAATTCACCCCTCCACTTT. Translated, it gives CASSYSTENNSPLHF.

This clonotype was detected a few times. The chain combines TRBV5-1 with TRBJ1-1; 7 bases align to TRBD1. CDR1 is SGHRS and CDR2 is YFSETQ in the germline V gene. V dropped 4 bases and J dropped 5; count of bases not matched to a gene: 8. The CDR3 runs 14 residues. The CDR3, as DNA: TGCGCCAGCAGCGACCACAGGGGAGAGACTGAAGCTTTCTTT. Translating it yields CASSDHRGETEAFF. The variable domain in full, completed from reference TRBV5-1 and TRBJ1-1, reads KAGVTQTPRYLIKTRGQQVTLSCSPISGHRSVSWYQQTPGQGLQFLFEYFSETQRNKGNFPGRFSGRQFSNSRSEMNVSTLELGDSALYLCASSDHRGETEAFFGQGTRLTVV.

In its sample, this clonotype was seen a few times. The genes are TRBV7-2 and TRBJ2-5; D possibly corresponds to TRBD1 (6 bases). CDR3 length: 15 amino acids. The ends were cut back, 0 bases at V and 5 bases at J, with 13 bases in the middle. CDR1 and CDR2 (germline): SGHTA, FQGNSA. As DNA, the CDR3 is TGTGCCAGCAGCTTAGCACAGGGTGTTCTGGAGACCCAGTACTTC. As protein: CASSLAQGVLETQYF.

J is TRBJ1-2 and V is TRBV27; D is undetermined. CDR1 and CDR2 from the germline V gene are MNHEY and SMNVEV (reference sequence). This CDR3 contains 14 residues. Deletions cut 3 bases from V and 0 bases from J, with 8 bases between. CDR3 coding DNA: TGTGCCAGCAGTTTTTCCGGCACTAACTATGGCTACACCTTC. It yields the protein CASSFSGTNYGYTF.

The CDR3 loop is CASSGSRLQETQYF. In DNA, the CDR3 is TGTGCCAGCAGCGGGAGTCGGCTGCAAGAGACCCAGTACTTC. The chain couples TRBV2 to TRBJ2-5; perhaps TRBD2 as D (6 bases). V lost 6 bases to trimming and J lost 2 bases, with 13 bases between them. CDR1 is SNHLY and CDR2 is FYNNEI in the germline V gene. The CDR3 has 14 amino acids. The whole variable domain, remainder taken from reference TRBV2 and TRBJ2-5, is EPEVTQTPSHQVTQMGQEVILRCVPISNHLYFYWYRQILGQKVEFLVSFYNNEISEKSEIFDDQFSVERPDGSNFTLKIRSTKLEDSAMYFCASSGSRLQETQYFGPGTRLLVL.

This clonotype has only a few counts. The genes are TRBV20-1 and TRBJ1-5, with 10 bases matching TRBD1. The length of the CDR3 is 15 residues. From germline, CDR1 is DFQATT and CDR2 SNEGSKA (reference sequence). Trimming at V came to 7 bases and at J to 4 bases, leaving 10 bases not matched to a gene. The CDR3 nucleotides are TGCAGTGTGGGGACAGGGGTACGTAGAAATCAGCCCCAGCATTTT. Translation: CSVGTGVRRNQPQHF.

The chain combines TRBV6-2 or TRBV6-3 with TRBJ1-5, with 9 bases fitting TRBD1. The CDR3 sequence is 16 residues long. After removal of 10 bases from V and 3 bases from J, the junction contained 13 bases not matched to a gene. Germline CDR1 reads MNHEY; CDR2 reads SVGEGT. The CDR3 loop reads CATTGGGLRINQPQHF. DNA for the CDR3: TGTGCCACCACAGGGGGCGGGCTTCGTATCAATCAGCCCCAGCATTTT.

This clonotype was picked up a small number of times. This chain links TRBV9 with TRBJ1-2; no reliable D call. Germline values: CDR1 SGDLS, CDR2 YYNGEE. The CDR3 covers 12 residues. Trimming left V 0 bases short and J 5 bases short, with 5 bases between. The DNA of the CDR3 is TGTGCCAGCAGCGTAGACAGTTATGGCTACACCTTC. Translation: CASSVDSYGYTF.